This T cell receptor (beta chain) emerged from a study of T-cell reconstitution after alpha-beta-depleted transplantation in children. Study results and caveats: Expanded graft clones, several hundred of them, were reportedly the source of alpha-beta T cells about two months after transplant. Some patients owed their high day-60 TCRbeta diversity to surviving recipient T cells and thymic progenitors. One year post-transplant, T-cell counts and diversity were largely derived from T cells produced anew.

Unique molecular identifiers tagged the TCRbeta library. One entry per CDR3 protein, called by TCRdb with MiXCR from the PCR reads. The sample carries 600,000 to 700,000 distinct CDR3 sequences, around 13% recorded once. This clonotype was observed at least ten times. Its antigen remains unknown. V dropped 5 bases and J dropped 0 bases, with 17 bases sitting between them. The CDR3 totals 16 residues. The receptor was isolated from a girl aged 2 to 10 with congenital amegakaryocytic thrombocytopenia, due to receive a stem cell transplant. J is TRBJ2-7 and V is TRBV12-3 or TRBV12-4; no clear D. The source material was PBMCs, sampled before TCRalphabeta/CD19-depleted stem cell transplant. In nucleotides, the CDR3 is TGTGCCAGCAGTCCCCTACGTATGGGAAACTCCTACGAGCAGTACTTC. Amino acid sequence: CASSPLRMGNSYEQYF.